Shown below are 10 T cell receptor beta chains from a single sample sequenced in a study of fetal regulatory T cell absence and autoimmunity (dated by TCRdb to 2015 to 2018). Libraries were made using the immunoSEQ multiplex PCR assay. TCRdb mirrors the immuneACCESS table, restricted to in-frame sequences. Some clones are absent from its copies; in checked studies, under half trace to an unresolved V gene, and the reason for the others is unknown. The sample yields some 50,000 clones; roughly 80% were counted once. Jointly, the top ten make up 0.4% to 0.45% of the sample. Material for sequencing was cord blood. These receptors all come from a newborn boy with IPEX syndrome.

This chain joins TRBV5-1 and TRBJ1-1; D remains ambiguous. Germline values: CDR1 SGHRS, CDR2 YFSETQ. V dropped 0 bases and J dropped 4 bases, with 16 bases sitting between them. This CDR3 is built from 16 residues. The CDR3 DNA sequence: TGCGCCAGCAGCTTGGGATCGAGGGCTTGGGGCACTGAAGCTTTCTTT. Translating it yields CASSLGSRAWGTEAFF.

The rearrangement links TRBV18 to TRBJ1-5; D ambiguous. The CDR3 runs to 14 residues. Trimming pared 2 bases from V and 2 bases from J, leaving 7 bases between. From germline, CDR1 is KGHSH and CDR2 LQKENI. The CDR3 nucleotides are TGTGCCAGCTCACCAGGTGGAGGCAATCAGCCCCAGCATTTT. It specifies CASSPGGGNQPQHF. Supplemented by reference TRBV18 and TRBJ1-5, the full variable domain reads NAGVMQNPRHLVRRRGQEARLRCSPMKGHSHVYWYRQLPEEGLKFMVYLQKENIIDESGMPKERFSAEFPKEGPSILRIQQVVRGDSAAYFCASSPGGGNQPQHFGDGTRLSIL.

The V and J genes are TRBV2 and TRBJ2-3, with 12 bases matching TRBD2. Germline CDR1 and CDR2: SNHLY and FYNNEI. The J segment lost 4 bases and the V segment lost 3 bases, leaving 2 bases of the junction unmatched. The CDR3 runs 15 residues. CDR3 residues: CASSETSGSPDTQYF. Written as DNA, the CDR3 is TGTGCCAGCAGTGAGACTAGCGGGAGCCCAGATACGCAGTATTTT. The full variable domain, in which reference TRBV2 and TRBJ2-3 provide the parts outside the CDR3, is EPEVTQTPSHQVTQMGQEVILRCVPISNHLYFYWYRQILGQKVEFLVSFYNNEISEKSEIFDDQFSVERPDGSNFTLKIRSTKLEDSAMYFCASSETSGSPDTQYFGPGTRLTVL.

This chain connects TRBV18 to TRBJ2-1; 7 bases map to TRBD2. Looked up from germline, CDR1 is KGHSH and CDR2 is LQKENI. The length of the CDR3 is 13 residues. V was pared by 5 bases and J by 5 bases, with 3 bases of the junction left unmatched. The CDR3 spells CASSAGTNNEQFF. CDR3 bases: TGTGCCAGCTCAGCCGGGACTAACAATGAGCAGTTCTTC.

V usage is TRBV12-5 and J usage is TRBJ1-5; D remains ambiguous. V lost 2 bases to trimming and J lost 4 bases, with 6 bases between them. Germline loops: CDR1 LGHNT, CDR2 FRNRAP. The CDR3 has 13 residues. The CDR3 sequence: CASGLWINQPQHF. CDR3 bases: TGTGCTAGTGGTTTGTGGATTAATCAGCCCCAGCATTTT.

V gene TRBV5-1 combines with J gene TRBJ2-3, with TRBD2 matching over 12 bases. The CDR3 has 16 residues. Germline trimming cut 2 bases from V and 8 bases from J; bases unmatched to any gene: 9. The V gene's germline CDR1 is SGHRS and CDR2 YFSETQ. CDR3 coding DNA: TGCGCCAGCAGCTTAACTCTAGCGGGGGGGCCGGGTACGCAGTATTTT. Its translation is CASSLTLAGGPGTQYF.

The chain links TRBV5-6 to TRBJ2-7; 9 bases line up with TRBD2. V lost 4 bases and J lost 3; bases outside the gene matches: 8. The V gene's germline CDR1 is SGHDT and CDR2 YYEEEE. CDR3 length: 15 residues. CDR3 DNA: TGTGCCAGCAGCCTTGACGCGGGAGGGGGCTACGAGCAGTACTTC. It codes for CASSLDAGGGYEQYF. Full variable domain (remainder filled in from reference TRBV5-6 and TRBJ2-7): DAGVTQSPTHLIKTRGQQVTLRCSPKSGHDTVSWYQQALGQGPQFIFQYYEEEERQRGNFPDRFSGHQFPNYSSELNVNALLLGDSALYLCASSLDAGGGYEQYFGPGTRLTVT.

The chain couples TRBV27 to TRBJ1-5, with D uncertain. CDR3 size: 12 residues. The germline CDR1 and CDR2 sequences are MNHEY and SMNVEV (reference sequence). V shed 6 bases and J shed 0 bases, with 3 bases lying between them. The CDR3 loop reads CASSRSNQPQHF. DNA of the CDR3: TGTGCCAGCAGCCGTAGCAATCAGCCCCAGCATTTT.

The genes are TRBV7-9 and TRBJ1-2; D is possibly TRBD1 (5 bases). CDR1 SEHNR and CDR2 FQNEAQ come from the germline V gene (reference sequence). Deletions cut 4 bases from V and 0 bases from J, with 6 bases between. This CDR3 is 13 amino acids long. Written as DNA, the CDR3 is TGTGCCAGCAGCTCGACAGCTAACTATGGCTACACCTTC. As protein: CASSSTANYGYTF.

This clone showed up just once. The chain has TRBV5-6 and TRBJ1-3, with D uncertain. The CDR3 length is 15 residues. V lost 3 bases to trimming and J lost 0 bases, with 10 bases between them. Germline V CDR1 and CDR2: SGHDT, YYEEEE. The CDR3 sequence: CASSSPLNSGNTIYF. The CDR3 DNA follows: TGTGCCAGCAGCTCCCCGCTCAACTCTGGAAACACCATATATTTT.